This TCR beta chain was captured in a study of blood T cell repertoires in COVID-19. V was pared by 10 bases and J by 0 bases, with 9 bases between. Per germline, CDR1 SGHVS and CDR2 FQNEAQ. The CDR3 is made up of 13 amino acids. Original analysis: Amplification from reference gene primers served as the basis for estimated nucleated cell counts. The table came from immunoSEQ multiplex PCR; TCRdb's copy has only in-frame clones and leaves some out. V and J calls and clone size are those listed in that table; D and trimming were worked out from the DNA. The table shows 500,000 or so clones, with about nine tenths occurring only once. This clone has just one count.

The receptor's source is a woman in her late teens or twenties who had recovered from COVID-19. The rearrangement uses TRBV7-8 and TRBJ2-2; weak D call: TRBD1 (5 bases). Sample: PBMCs or T cells enriched from blood (not recorded which). The DNA of the CDR3 is TGTGCCACAGTAGGGGCGAACACCGGGGAGCTGTTTTTT. Translation gives CATVGANTGELFF.